This T cell receptor beta chain is from a study of shared clonotypes between healthy human individuals. Study overall: Each donor's CD4 naive and CD4 memory cells filled three plates apiece, CD8 naive two, and CD8 memory one.

Every subset's genomic DNA went evenly onto several immunoSEQ plates. The data were produced by immunoSEQ multiplex PCR, yet TCRdb's version contains in-frame clones alone and is incomplete. The table has about 2.2 million clones, around 95% seen once. The CDR3 sequence is 15 residues long. Germline CDR1 is SGDLS and CDR2 is YYNGEE. Trimming cost V 0 bases and J 1 base, with 8 bases left between them. Points on this clone: This sample includes further DNA sequences coding for the same CDR3.

Selected positively for CCR7 and CD45RO-negative, naive CD8 cells excluded terminally differentiated effector memory CD45RA+ cells. The V and J genes are TRBV9 and TRBJ1-5; D gene uncertain. This receptor was taken from a man between 18 and 35 years old in good health. Some clones in this sample may be carry-over from other donors' samples. The sequencing sample was made of naive CD8+ T cells from PBMCs. CDR3 sequence (DNA): TGTGCCAGCAGCGTAGGAGGACGCAGCAATCAGCCCCAGCATTTT. Residues: CASSVGGRSNQPQHF.